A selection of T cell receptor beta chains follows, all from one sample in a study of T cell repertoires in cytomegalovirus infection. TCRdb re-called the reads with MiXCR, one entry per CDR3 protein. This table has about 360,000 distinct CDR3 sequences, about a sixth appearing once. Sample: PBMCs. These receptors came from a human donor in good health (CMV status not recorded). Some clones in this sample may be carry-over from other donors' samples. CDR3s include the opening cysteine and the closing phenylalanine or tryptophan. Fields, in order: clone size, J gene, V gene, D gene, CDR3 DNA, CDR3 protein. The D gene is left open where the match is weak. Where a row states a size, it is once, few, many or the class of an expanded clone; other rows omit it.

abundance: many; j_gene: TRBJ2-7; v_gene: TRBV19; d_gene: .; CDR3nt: TGTGCCAGTAGTACCTCCGGTAGCGCCACTCTCCCCTACGAGCAGTACTTC; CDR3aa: CASSTSGSATLPYEQYF
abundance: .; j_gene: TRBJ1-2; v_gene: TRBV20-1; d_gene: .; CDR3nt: TGCAGTGCCGACCCTGGGGGGCCGATAAACTATGGCTACACCTTC; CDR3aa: CSADPGGPINYGYTF
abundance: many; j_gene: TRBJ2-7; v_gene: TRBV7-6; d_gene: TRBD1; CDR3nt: TGTGCCAGCAGCTTAGTCAGTAGGGGGCCCTACGAGCAGTACTTC; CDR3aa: CASSLVSRGPYEQYF
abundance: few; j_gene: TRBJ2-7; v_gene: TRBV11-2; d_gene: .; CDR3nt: TGTGCCAGCAGCCCAATAACCGGGACCGATTCCTACGAGCAGTACTTC; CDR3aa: CASSPITGTDSYEQYF
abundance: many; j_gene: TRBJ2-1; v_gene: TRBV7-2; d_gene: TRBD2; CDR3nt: TGTGCCAGCAGCTCCGGGGGGAATAATGAGCAGTTCTTC; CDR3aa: CASSSGGNNEQFF
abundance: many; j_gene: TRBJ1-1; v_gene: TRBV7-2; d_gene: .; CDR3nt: TGTGCCAGCAGCTTCGCGGGGAGGAGCACTGAAGCTTTCTTT; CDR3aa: CASSFAGRSTEAFF
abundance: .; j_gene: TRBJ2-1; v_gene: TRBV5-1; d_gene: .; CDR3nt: TGCGCCAGCAGCTTGGTTGGACGGGGGCTTGGCGGGGATGAGCAGTTCTTC; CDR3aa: CASSLVGRGLGGDEQFF
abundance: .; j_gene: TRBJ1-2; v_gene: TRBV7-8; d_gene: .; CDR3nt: TGTGCCAGCAGCTTAAGGAGGGGAGATGGCTACACCTTC; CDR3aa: CASSLRRGDGYTF
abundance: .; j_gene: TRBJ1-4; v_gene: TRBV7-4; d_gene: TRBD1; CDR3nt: TGTGCCGGGGCCAGGGACAGGGCGAATGAAAAACTGTTTTTT; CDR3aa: CAGARDRANEKLFF
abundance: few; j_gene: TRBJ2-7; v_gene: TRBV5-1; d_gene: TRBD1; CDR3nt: TGCGCCAGCAGCTTGGTTGGTAGGGGGCTCGGCGAGCAGTACTTC; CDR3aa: CASSLVGRGLGEQYF
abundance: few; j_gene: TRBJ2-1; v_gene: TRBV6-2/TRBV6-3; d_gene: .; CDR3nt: TGTGCCAGCAGTTACGCAGGGGATGAGCAGTTCTTC; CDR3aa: CASSYAGDEQFF
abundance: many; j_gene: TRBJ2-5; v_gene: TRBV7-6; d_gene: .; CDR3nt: TGTGCCAGCAGCCCTGTCCAAGAGACCCAGTACTTC; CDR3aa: CASSPVQETQYF
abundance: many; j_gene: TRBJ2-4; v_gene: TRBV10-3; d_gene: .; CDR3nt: TGTGCCATCAGTGACGAATGGTCAAACATTCAGTACTTC; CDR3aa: CAISDEWSNIQYF
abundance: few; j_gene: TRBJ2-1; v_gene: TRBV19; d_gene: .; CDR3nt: TGTGCCAGTAGTATACTAGAGGGCAATGAGCAGTTCTTC; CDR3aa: CASSILEGNEQFF
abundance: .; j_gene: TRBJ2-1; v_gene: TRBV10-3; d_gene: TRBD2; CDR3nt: TGTGCCATCAGAACTAGCGGAGAAGGCTACAATGAGCAGTTCTTC; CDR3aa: CAIRTSGEGYNEQFF
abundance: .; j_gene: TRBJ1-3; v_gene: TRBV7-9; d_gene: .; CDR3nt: TGTGCCAGCAGCTTATATGGGGGTGGCTCGGAGTCTGGAAACACCATATATTTT; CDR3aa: CASSLYGGGSESGNTIYF
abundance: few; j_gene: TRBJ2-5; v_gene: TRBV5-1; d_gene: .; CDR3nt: TGCGCCAGCACGGCGGCAACTTGGGAGACCCAGTACTTC; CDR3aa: CASTAATWETQYF
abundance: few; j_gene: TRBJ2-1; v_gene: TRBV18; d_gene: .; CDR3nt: TGTGCCAGCTCACCAATAGGGGCCGATGAGCAGTTCTTC; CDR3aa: CASSPIGADEQFF